This T cell receptor beta chain is drawn from a study of T cells in Graves' hyperthyroidism and ophthalmopathy (dated by TCRdb to about 2019). Context from the whole study: Peripheral blood was collected at initial diagnosis, before any treatment. A discovery cohort of approximately 97 patients, about 40 with Graves' ophthalmopathy and approximately 57 with stable Graves' hyperthyroidism, was used to find distinguishing TCR V-J signatures. An independent validation cohort of around 19 hyperthyroidism patients and approximately 16 patients who later progressed to ophthalmopathy tested prospective prediction of ophthalmopathy. The approximately 90 discovery patients were randomly split 7:3 into training and test sets. Thyroid tissue and blood T-cell repertoires from over 5 Graves' hyperthyroidism patients were also compared in the study. After blood sampling, hyperthyroidism patients were treated with methimazole at a starting dose of 30 mg daily, and ophthalmopathy patients were treated with high-dose intravenous methylprednisolone. According to the paper, TCR Vbeta CDR3 sequencing was carried out on around 140 peripheral blood samples, which came from 40 to 45 ophthalmopathy, 70 to 80 hyperthyroidism and roughly 17 progressor patients. Overall results and qualifications from the work: Most expanded thyroid clonotypes (frequency above 0.001) were also detected in blood, suggesting blood repertoires may reflect thyroid immune responses. Sample size was not statistically predetermined, and investigators were not blinded to group allocation. A 13 V-J signature model separated ophthalmopathy from stable hyperthyroidism, with 87.88% sensitivity and roughly 84% specificity in cross-validation and 80%/75% in testing. In validation, the model predicted progression to ophthalmopathy a median of about 6 months before onset, with approximately 70% sensitivity and almost 75% specificity.

Details on this clonotype: Its antigen is currently not known. The input lacks base qualities; no much larger clone sits a single base away.

The germline V and J ends show losses of 1 base and 3 bases respectively, and no gene match explains 5 bases of the junction. The germline V gene provides CDR1 SGHVS and CDR2 FQNEAQ. The CDR3 runs 15 amino acids, cysteine and phenylalanine included. The retained sequence is limited to the CDR3, 45 bases, with the frame set at the first base. The TCR beta CDR3 regions were amplified from RNA transcripts. The first round of RT-PCR for the TCR CDR3 was performed with the HTBI primer set and the Qiagen OneStep RT-PCR kit. A second multiplex PCR round built the libraries, followed by size selection and purification. The libraries were sequenced on an Illumina HiSeq2000 using paired-end 100 bp reads. As for how the authors treated the data: SOAPnuke was used to process the raw data, with reads discarded if the reads contained adapters or uncalled bases, had a mean Phred below 15, or lacked an exact constant-primer or identifier match. High-quality paired reads were merged using COPE v1.2.5, and each unique nucleotide sequence was defined as a clonotype. Clonotypes were aligned to IMGT TRBV, TRBD and TRBJ reference segments using MiTCR v1.1. The analysis was restricted to V-J combinations with a frequency above 0.0001, which together covered 99.2% of the repertoires. A TCS score was defined as the ratio of F50 (clonal expansion) to E x V (chaos), with BLOSUM62-based TCRdist applied between CDR3 peptides within each V-J. Welch's t-statistics and random forest reduced roughly 500 V-J features to 13, which were used in a naive Bayes classifier (R e1071). The Morisita-Horn index was used to measure how similar the thyroid and blood repertoires were. Starting from the raw public reads, TCRdb applied fastp trimming at Q25, assembled clones with MiXCR and retained in-frame beta chains. Rows merge per CDR3 protein into single entries with the most common DNA and genes. The V and J calls and clone size come from TCRdb's table, not from the authors' own analysis. The sample table lists roughly 560,000 distinct CDR3 sequences, roughly 14% of them with a count of one. The top ten clones comprise about 4% of the sample.

Ophthalmopathy patients had moderately to severely active disease, with a Clinical Activity Score of 3 or more, a NOSPECS grade of 4 or more, and a disease duration of less than 3 months. Any patient with an uncontrolled infection, another autoimmune disease, pregnancy or lactation was excluded. Diagnoses relied on clinical symptoms, serum thyroxine and TRAb, thyroid ultrasound and orbital computed tomography. PBMCs were separated from 10 ml of fresh peripheral blood using Ficoll-Paque density gradient centrifugation. Total RNA was extracted with Trizol reagent, and quality was checked on an Agilent 2100 Bioanalyzer.

This TCR was sampled from a woman aged 35 to 49 with Graves' ophthalmopathy. Sequencing used blood. The chain employs TRBV7-8 and TRBJ2-5; 7 bases in the junction line up with TRBD2. In nucleotides, the sequence is TGTGCCAGCAGCTTAGGGGCGGGAGTAAAAGAGACCCAGTACTTC. Translated, it reads CASSLGAGVKETQYF.